This is a list of T cell receptor beta chains from one sample in a study of vaccination effects on CD4 cells after COVID-19. Using immunoSEQ multiplex PCR, the repertoire was profiled, and TCRdb retains in-frame clones only, with some absent. The profile shows 42,000 or so clones, 75% of them singletons. What these receptors recognize is not known. The sample was CD4+ T cells from PBMCs cultured with a peptide pool, taken before COVID-19 vaccination. The source of these receptors is a human donor who had a prior SARS-CoV-2 infection. Both conserved end residues are part of each CDR3. A D gene is named only where the DNA matches it firmly. Not every row has a clone size; where given, it reads once, few, many or a size class.

size	V	J	D	CDR3	DNA
NA	TRBV29-1	TRBJ2-1	NA	CSVGRMYNEQFF	TGCAGCGTTGGGCGGATGTACAATGAGCAGTTCTTC
few	TRBV6-2/TRBV6-3	TRBJ1-1	NA	CASSYRDGPRNTEAFF	TGTGCCAGCAGTTACAGGGATGGCCCCAGGAACACTGAAGCTTTCTTT
NA	TRBV11-2	TRBJ2-3	TRBD2	CASSFFAGVVTDTQYF	TGTGCCAGCAGCTTCTTCGCGGGAGTAGTGACAGATACGCAGTATTTT
NA	TRBV6-5	TRBJ1-1	NA	CASMKGDTLNTEAFF	TGTGCCAGCATGAAAGGGGACACCCTGAACACTGAAGCTTTCTTT
NA	TRBV30	TRBJ2-2	NA	CAWMGGPANTGELFF	TGTGCCTGGATGGGTGGACCCGCGAACACCGGGGAGCTGTTTTTT
NA	TRBV6-5	TRBJ2-1	TRBD1	CASSPGQGYNEQFF	TGTGCCAGCAGTCCGGGACAGGGATACAATGAGCAGTTCTTC
NA	TRBV19	TRBJ1-6	NA	CASREGNYNSPLHF	TGTGCCAGTAGGGAGGGGAACTATAATTCACCCCTCCACTTT
NA	TRBV19	TRBJ1-3	TRBD1	CASSITHRGPGNTIYF	TGTGCCAGTAGTATTACACACAGGGGGCCTGGAAACACCATATATTTT
NA	TRBV9	TRBJ2-1	NA	CASSPQTYNEQFF	TGTGCCAGCAGCCCCCAAACCTACAATGAGCAGTTCTTC
NA	TRBV19	TRBJ2-1	TRBD2	CASRRLAAYNEQFF	TGTGCCAGTAGAAGACTAGCGGCATACAATGAGCAGTTCTTC
NA	TRBV11-3	TRBJ1-1	NA	CASSLVPGSGTEAFF	TGTGCCAGCAGCTTAGTGCCGGGGTCTGGCACTGAAGCTTTCTTT
NA	TRBV18	TRBJ2-2	NA	CASSPTFENTGELFF	TGTGCCAGCTCACCAACGTTTGAGAACACCGGGGAGCTGTTTTTT
NA	TRBV20-1	TRBJ2-2	TRBD2	CSASAGDGELFF	TGCAGTGCTAGTGCGGGGGACGGGGAGCTGTTTTTT
NA	TRBV25-1	TRBJ2-5	NA	CAAGPGAQETQYF	TGTGCCGCAGGCCCAGGGGCACAAGAGACCCAGTACTTC
NA	TRBV2	TRBJ2-1	NA	CASSEIRGNEQFF	TGTGCCAGCAGTGAGATTAGGGGGAATGAGCAGTTCTTC
once	TRBV5-1	TRBJ2-6	NA	CASSLSHGSGANVLTF	TGCGCCAGCAGCTTGAGTCACGGGTCTGGGGCCAACGTCCTGACTTTC
NA	TRBV11-3	TRBJ1-1	NA	CASSLLAAGDTEAFF	TGTGCCAGCAGCTTACTAGCCGCAGGGGACACTGAAGCTTTCTTT
NA	TRBV30	TRBJ2-2	NA	CAWRGGRGTGELFF	TGTGCCTGGAGGGGCGGTAGGGGCACCGGGGAGCTGTTTTTT
few	TRBV6-5	TRBJ2-4	TRBD1	CASSSGGKNIQYF	TGTGCCAGCAGTTCAGGGGGCAAAAACATTCAGTACTTC
many	TRBV4-1	TRBJ1-2	NA	CASSGSGNYGYTF	TGCGCCAGCAGCGGGTCTGGGAACTATGGCTACACCTTC
NA	TRBV3-1/TRBV3-2	TRBJ2-5	NA	CASSSRPGEPLWETQYF	TGTGCCAGCAGCTCTAGGCCAGGGGAACCCCTTTGGGAGACCCAGTACTTC
NA	TRBV10-1	TRBJ1-4	NA	CASTKWGRLGEKLFF	TGCGCCAGCACGAAATGGGGGCGATTAGGGGAAAAACTGTTTTTT
NA	TRBV14	TRBJ2-7	NA	CASSQDISEQYF	TGTGCCAGCAGCCAAGATATCAGCGAGCAGTACTTC
NA	TRBV11-3	TRBJ2-1	NA	CASSIGVPNEQFF	TGTGCCAGCAGCATAGGTGTGCCCAATGAGCAGTTCTTC
NA	TRBV6-2/TRBV6-3	TRBJ1-5	NA	CASSYYRGWEPQHF	TGTGCCAGCAGTTACTACCGGGGGTGGGAGCCCCAGCATTTT
few	TRBV18	TRBJ2-3	TRBD2	CASSPTSGSTDTQYF	TGTGCCAGCTCACCGACTAGCGGGAGCACAGATACGCAGTATTTT
few	TRBV18	TRBJ1-2	TRBD1	CASSPLQIQGDYGYTF	TGTGCCAGCTCACCGTTGCAGATACAGGGGGACTATGGCTACACCTTC
few	TRBV6-5	TRBJ2-1	NA	CASSYARAAAGEQFF	TGTGCCAGCAGTTACGCCCGGGCGGCCGCCGGTGAGCAGTTCTTC
few	TRBV3-1/TRBV3-2	TRBJ2-3	NA	CASSQVGRGDTQYF	TGTGCCAGCAGCCAAGTGGGGCGCGGAGATACGCAGTATTTT
NA	TRBV29-1	TRBJ1-5	NA	CSVEGLGPKQPQHF	TGCAGCGTTGAAGGCTTGGGACCGAAACAGCCCCAGCATTTT
few	TRBV6-2/TRBV6-3	TRBJ1-2	NA	CASSYSWGEDYGYTF	TGTGCCAGCAGTTACTCGTGGGGAGAGGACTATGGCTACACCTTC
few	TRBV11-3	TRBJ2-3	TRBD2	CASSLGLADADTQYF	TGTGCCAGCAGCTTAGGACTAGCGGACGCAGATACGCAGTATTTT
NA	TRBV7-8	TRBJ1-6	TRBD1	CASSARDSHIDSPLHF	TGTGCCAGCAGCGCCCGGGACAGCCATATCGACTCACCCCTCCACTTT
once	TRBV6-5	TRBJ2-7	TRBD1	CASSRQGSYEQYF	TGTGCCAGCAGCCGACAGGGGTCCTACGAGCAGTACTTC
NA	TRBV5-1	TRBJ2-3	NA	CASSLERGGRADTQYF	TGCGCCAGCAGCTTGGAGAGGGGGGGAAGGGCAGATACGCAGTATTTT
NA	TRBV7-9	TRBJ1-1	NA	CASSLEAGIGAFF	TGTGCCAGCAGCTTAGAAGCAGGGATAGGAGCTTTCTTT
NA	TRBV18	TRBJ2-2	NA	CASSLLSPGELFF	TGTGCCAGCTCACTACTGTCTCCCGGGGAGCTGTTTTTT
NA	TRBV4-3	TRBJ2-7	NA	CASSQELSVRGYEQYF	TGCGCCAGCAGCCAAGAGCTTTCTGTTCGAGGCTACGAGCAGTACTTC
once	TRBV12-3/TRBV12-4	TRBJ2-6	NA	CASSLSGANVLTF	TGTGCCAGCAGTTTGTCTGGGGCCAACGTCCTGACTTTC
NA	TRBV12-3/TRBV12-4	TRBJ1-2	NA	CASSLRSWGYTF	TGTGCCAGCAGTTTGAGGTCTTGGGGCTACACCTTC
NA	TRBV19	TRBJ2-3	NA	CARTTPPPPGVPWTQYF	TGTGCCAGAACTACCCCGCCCCCCCCCGGGGTGCCTTGGACGCAGTATTTT
NA	TRBV7-2	TRBJ1-5	NA	CASSLVEIGAQHF	TGTGCCAGCAGCTTAGTGGAAATCGGTGCCCAGCATTTT
few	TRBV7-9	TRBJ2-2	NA	CASSLYGGGELFF	TGTGCCAGCAGCTTATACGGAGGCGGGGAGCTGTTTTTT
NA	TRBV6-5	TRBJ1-1	NA	CASTGLLNTEAFF	TGTGCCAGCACCGGACTGTTGAACACTGAAGCTTTCTTT
NA	TRBV6-5	TRBJ1-2	NA	CASSYSMGVGYTF	TGTGCCAGCAGTTACTCGATGGGGGTCGGCTACACCTTC
NA	TRBV4-1	TRBJ1-3	NA	CASSQLIWHTIYF	TGCGCCAGCAGCCAGCTTATTTGGCACACCATATATTTT
NA	TRBV13	TRBJ2-6	TRBD1	CASSRQGSSGANVLTF	TGTGCCAGCAGCCGACAGGGAAGTTCTGGGGCCAACGTCCTGACTTTC
few	TRBV5-1	TRBJ1-2	TRBD1	CASSFTTGNGYTF	TGCGCCAGCAGCTTCACGACAGGGAATGGCTACACCTTC